Listed here is a single T cell receptor beta chain. Its matching antigen is unknown. Time point meaning: pretreatment peripheral blood. The study enrolled patients with locally advanced or metastatic urothelial carcinoma. Between 1 and 8 samples, pretreatment and on-treatment, were given by each patient. Only in-frame clones appear in the TCRdb table, and some are missing; sequencing was by immunoSEQ multiplex PCR. This sample carries 50,000 to 70,000 clones, approximately 80% of them seen once, and the ten largest clones take over 1.5%. The data belong to a study of PD-L1 blockade in urothelial cancer. About the study: Between 0 and 3 prior chemotherapy regimens had been given to patients.

Study outcomes and limitations: Greater 3-week expansion of tumor-associated blood clones was recorded for durable-benefit patients.

CDR1 and CDR2 from the germline V gene are MNHEY and SVGAGI. V gave up 0 bases and J gave up 3 bases, with 12 bases separating them. The CDR3 is 15 amino acids. The chain employs TRBV6-5 and TRBJ2-7, with D tentatively TRBD2 (6 bases). Here the sequenced sample was PBMCs, taken around atezolizumab (anti-PD-L1) treatment. The clonotype comes from a man between 65 and 79 years old with urothelial cancer. CDR3 residues: CASSYSIGGFYEQYF. The CDR3 DNA sequence: TGTGCCAGCAGTTACTCAATCGGGGGTTTCTACGAGCAGTACTTC.